A single sample gave rise to the 9 T cell receptor beta chains below, sequenced in a study of cytomegalovirus exposure and HLA in healthy donors. Libraries were prepared by immunoSEQ multiplex PCR; TCRdb keeps only in-frame clonotypes and omits some of them. Of over 200,000 clones listed, about nine tenths are singletons. The specimen was PBMCs. The receptors shown here come from a woman aged 25 to 39 in good health and CMV-seronegative.

This clone was counted a single time. The rearrangement uses TRBV29-1 and TRBJ1-1; D call uncertain. Per the germline V gene, CDR1 is SQVTM and CDR2 is ANQGSEA. The V and J ends lost 6 bases and 2 bases respectively, with 10 bases between them. The CDR3 has 12 residues. The CDR3 bases are TGCAGCGTGCCAGGACCAAACACTGAAGCTTTCTTT. Its translation: CSVPGPNTEAFF.

The chain links TRBV6-1 to TRBJ2-7; 8 bases match TRBD1. The V gene end was trimmed by 6 bases and the J gene end by 2 bases; junction bases not matched to a gene: 6. Germline CDR1 and CDR2: MNHNS and SASEGT. This CDR3 is 14 amino acids long. The CDR3 DNA reads TGTGCCAGCAGCGCGACAGGGGCAGCCTACGAGCAGTACTTC. Translated: CASSATGAAYEQYF.

The chain recombines TRBV4-2 with TRBJ1-1; TRBD1 is a possible D gene (5 bases). Germline loops: CDR1 LGHNA, CDR2 YNFKEQ. Trimming cost V 8 bases and J 4 bases, with 23 bases left between them. The CDR3 is 16 amino acids. This CDR3 is CASGQGDTGVSTEAFF. The CDR3 DNA reads as TGTGCCAGCGGGCAGGGAGACACTGGAGTTTCCACTGAAGCTTTCTTT.

The chain uses TRBV18 and TRBJ2-7; D possibly corresponds to TRBD2 (6 bases). This CDR3 is 12 amino acids long. CDR1 and CDR2 from the germline V gene are KGHSH and LQKENI. V gave up 3 bases and J gave up 5 bases, with 8 bases separating them. Here the CDR3 reads CASSPGLNEQYF. The CDR3 DNA sequence: TGTGCCAGCTCACCCGGACTAAACGAGCAGTACTTC.

The rearrangement joins TRBV25-1 to TRBJ1-2, with D hard to call. V was cut by 2 bases and J by 8 bases, with 6 bases left in between. Germline loops: CDR1 MGHDK, CDR2 SYGVNS. The CDR3 is 11 residues long. CDR3 loop: CASSEVAGYTF. CDR3 in DNA: TGTGCCAGCAGTGAAGTCGCGGGCTACACCTTC.

This clone was detected only once. CDR3 sequence reads: CASSKEGPGMVTGELFF. DNA of the CDR3: TGTGCCAGCAGCAAAGAGGGGCCGGGAATGGTGACCGGGGAGCTGTTTTTT. This chain links TRBV21-1 with TRBJ2-2. TRBV21-1 is flagged as a pseudogene. There are 17 residues in the CDR3.

The rearrangement uses TRBV19 and TRBJ1-1; D is perhaps TRBD1 (6 bases). The CDR3 totals 14 residues. CDR1 and CDR2 (germline): LNHDA, SQIVND (reference sequence). V was pared by 8 bases and J by 2 bases, with 15 bases between. The CDR3 bases are TGTGCCAGTGCCTGGGGGACACAAAACACTGAAGCTTTCTTT. This codes for CASAWGTQNTEAFF. Looking up the rest from reference TRBV19 and TRBJ1-1 gives the full variable domain: DGGITQSPKYLFRKEGQNVTLSCEQNLNHDAMYWYRQDPGQGLRLIYYSQIVNDFQKGDIAEGYSVSREKKESFPLTVTSAQKNPTAFYLCASAWGTQNTEAFFGQGTRLTVV.

Points on this clone: The same CDR3 also results from other DNA sequences found in this sample. The CDR3 bases are TGTGCCAGTAGTATTACGGGACAGGGATTTTACGAGCAGTACTTC. Encoded protein: CASSITGQGFYEQYF. The chain employs TRBV19 and TRBJ2-7; the match to TRBD1 covers 9 bases. CDR1 LNHDA and CDR2 SQIVND come from the germline V gene (reference sequence). There are 15 residues in the CDR3. V lost 3 bases and J lost 4; bases outside the gene matches: 7.

The chain recombines TRBV7-3 with TRBJ2-3, with 9 bases identical to TRBD2. The ends lost 2 bases at V and 4 bases at J; junction bases unmatched: 13. This CDR3 comprises 18 residues. Germline CDR1 reads SGHTA; CDR2 reads FQGTGA. CDR3 bases: TGTGCCAGCAGCTTACTGGGTTGGGTAGCGGGGGACCCAGATACGCAGTATTTT. It yields the protein CASSLLGWVAGDPDTQYF.